What follows are 24 T cell receptor beta chains derived from one specimen sequenced in a study of blood T cells in healthy people across ages (dated by TCRdb to the mid-2010s). Library prep was done by 5' RACE. The data were produced on an Illumina HiSeq 2500. A second PCR of about 6 to 11 cycles was performed with a sample-barcoded 5' primer and a J-beta primer mix. TCRdb reprocessing: public reads trimmed at Q25 with fastp, clones called with MiXCR, in-frame beta chains kept. All rows with the same CDR3 protein become a single entry with the most common DNA and genes. The sample data list more than 800,000 distinct CDR3 sequences, and 25% to 30% of these were observed just once. The ten largest clones add up to roughly 17% of the sample. Sequenced: blood. Source of these receptors: a woman over 75 in good health.

Only a few counts were recorded for this clonotype. This rearrangement joins TRBV20-1 to TRBJ1-2; maybe TRBD1 (5 bases). This CDR3 region has 14 residues. Germline lookup yields CDR1 DFQATT and CDR2 SNEGSKA (reference sequence). The V end lost 0 bases, the J end lost 3 bases, and 11 bases lay between the germline ends. The chain's CDR3 is CSARESGWYYGYTF. CDR3 in DNA: TGCAGTGCTAGAGAGTCAGGGTGGTACTATGGCTACACCTTC.

About this clonotype: A much bigger clone sits one base away, suggesting this may be a read error. The rearrangement uses TRBV20-1 and TRBJ1-2; D unresolved. V lost 1 base and J 4 bases, leaving 16 bases between the germline ends. Per germline, CDR1 DFQATT and CDR2 SNEGSKA (reference sequence). The CDR3 length is 15 residues. This CDR3 reads CSARVRDGRFYGYTF. In DNA, the CDR3 is TGCAGTGCTAGAGTACGAGACGGACGCTTCTATGGCTACACCTTC.

The V call is TRBV7-7, the J call TRBJ2-2; a possible D gene is TRBD1 (6 bases). Germline V lookup: CDR1 SSHAT, CDR2 FNYEAQ (reference sequence). With 5 bases removed from V and 7 bases from J, the gap between germline ends came to 11 bases. There are 13 residues in the CDR3. The CDR3 here is CASSPNRVGELFF. The CDR3 DNA reads TGTGCCAGCAGCCCCAACAGGGTCGGGGAGCTGTTTTTT.

This clonotype was seen more than once but under ten times. This rearrangement joins TRBV6-5 to TRBJ2-2, with no clear D. This CDR3 contains 16 residues. Germline V gene sequence: CDR1 MNHEY, CDR2 SVGAGI. V was pared by 0 bases and J by 4 bases, with 12 bases between. CDR3 loop: CASSYSAISSTGELFF. In DNA, the CDR3 is TGTGCCAGCAGTTACTCCGCTATTTCGAGCACCGGGGAGCTGTTTTTT.

The rearrangement uses TRBV14 and TRBJ1-2; D possibly corresponds to TRBD1 (6 bases). Germline CDR1 SGHDN, CDR2 FVKESK. The CDR3 covers 12 residues. V was cut by 2 bases and J by 12 bases, with 13 bases left in between. The CDR3 bases are TGTGCCAGCAGCCAACAGGGGTGGGGCGACACCTTC. Its protein is CASSQQGWGDTF.

This clonotype was detected ten times or more. The V call is TRBV20-1, the J call TRBJ2-7; the match to TRBD2 covers 10 bases. V was clipped by 6 bases and J by 2 bases; unmatched bases: 7. Germline-derived CDR1 and CDR2 are DFQATT and SNEGSKA (reference sequence). This CDR3 is 14 amino acids long. CDR3 sequence (DNA): TGCAGTGCGAGGACTAGCGGAGCGCCCTACGAGCAGTACTTC. It specifies CSARTSGAPYEQYF.

This clonotype has ten or more counts. V usage is TRBV27 and J usage is TRBJ2-1; TRBD2 matches at 15 bases. Germline trimming cut 6 bases from V and 9 bases from J; bases unmatched to any gene: 6. Looked up from germline, CDR1 is MNHEY and CDR2 is SMNVEV (reference sequence). The CDR3 is 15 amino acids. The CDR3 here is CASSFGLAGGTEQFF. CDR3 in DNA: TGTGCCAGCAGCTTCGGACTAGCGGGGGGGACTGAGCAGTTCTTC.

This clonotype has just one count. A read error is possible here, since a much larger clone lies one base away. This chain links TRBV28 with TRBJ2-5, with a tentative D call TRBD1 (5 bases). Germline V gives CDR1 MDHEN, CDR2 SYDVKM. The CDR3 is 14 residues long. Trimming removed 4 bases from V and 11 bases from J, with 20 bases in between. The chain's CDR3 is CASSSTRVGNEQYF. CDR3 bases: TGTGCCAGCAGTTCCACCAGGGTGGGCAATGAGCAGTACTTC. Together with reference TRBV28 and TRBJ2-5, the CDR3 gives the full variable domain: DVKVTQSSRYLVKRTGEKVFLECVQDMDHENMFWYRQDPGLGLRLIYFSYDVKMKEKGDIPEGYSVSREKKERFSLILESASTNQTSMYLCASSSTRVGNEQYFGPGTRLLVL.

This chain connects TRBV5-1 to TRBJ2-5; TRBD2 aligns across 10 bases. Unmatched junction bases numbered 10, after V lost 6 bases and J lost 5 bases. Germline lookup yields CDR1 SGHRS and CDR2 YFSETQ. The CDR3 consists of 15 residues. This chain's CDR3 is CASKEPAGGHETQYF. Here the CDR3 DNA reads TGCGCCAGCAAGGAGCCAGCGGGGGGGCATGAGACCCAGTACTTC.

V gene TRBV6-6 combines with J gene TRBJ2-5, with 11 positions matching TRBD2. The J call may be in error: the DNA end matches TRBJ2-7 better. Germline values: CDR1 MNHNY, CDR2 SVGAGI (reference sequence). This CDR3 is built from 17 residues. This chain's CDR3 is CASSYCSTSGGCNEQYF. In DNA, the CDR3 is TGTGCCAGCAGTTACTGCTCCACTAGCGGGGGATGCAACGAGCAGTACTTC.

The CDR3 DNA reads TGCAGCGTTGAAGAAGGCGAGCGTAACACCGGGGAGCTGTTTTTT. Translating gives CSVEEGERNTGELFF. This chain links TRBV29-1 with TRBJ2-2; D gene unclear. From germline, CDR1 is SQVTM and CDR2 ANQGSEA. The V gene lost 0 bases and the J gene lost 2 bases, with 10 bases spanning the gap. The CDR3 is 15 residues long.

This clonotype has a handful of counts. This chain links TRBV3-1 with TRBJ2-6, with D maybe TRBD2 (5 bases). Trimming removed 1 base at V and 0 bases at J, with 13 bases between. The CDR3 is 18 amino acids. Looked up from germline, CDR1 is LGHDT and CDR2 is YNNKEL (reference sequence). This chain's CDR3 is CASSQGFGECSGANVLTF. CDR3 nucleotide sequence: TGTGCCAGCAGCCAAGGTTTCGGGGAATGCTCTGGGGCCAACGTCCTGACTTTC.

This clonotype was found a few times. This clone may be a read error of a much larger clone one base away. The chain uses TRBV10-3 and TRBJ2-1; the D gene is possibly TRBD2 (6 bases). Deletions cut 6 bases from V and 13 bases from J, with 25 bases between. Germline V CDR1 and CDR2: ENHRY, SYGVKD. The length of the CDR3 is 15 residues. For the CDR3, the DNA is TGTGCCATCAGGGGGGGAAGGGACGGCCAAGAGACCCAGTTCTTC. It encodes CAIRGGRDGQETQFF.

This clonotype was detected many times. A much bigger clone sits one base away, suggesting this may be a read error. The chain's CDR3 is CASSAARANTGERFF. The CDR3, as DNA: TGTGCCAGCAGTGCGGCCAGGGCGAACACCGGGGAGCGGTTTTTT. This sequence joins TRBV11-3 and TRBJ2-2; tentatively, D is TRBD1 or TRBD2 (5 bases each). CDR3 length equals 15 residues. CDR1 is SGHNT, CDR2 YENEEA, per germline.

This clonotype occurred many times. The chain is built from TRBV6-2 or TRBV6-3 and TRBJ1-1; D may be TRBD1 (5 bases). The CDR3 covers 16 residues. Trimming shortened V by 6 bases and J by 3 bases, and 20 bases separated the two germline ends. CDR1 is MNHEY, CDR2 SVGEGT, per germline. The CDR3 nucleotides read TGTGCCAGCAGCTTTTACCGAACGGGGGTCGACACTGAAGCTTTCTTT. Translating it yields CASSFYRTGVDTEAFF.

The chain combines TRBV6-1 with TRBJ1-2, with TRBD1 identical over 7 bases. This CDR3 has 15 residues. Germline loops: CDR1 MNHNS, CDR2 SASEGT. V shed 2 bases, J shed 5 bases, and the junction held 8 bases outside the gene matches. CDR3 in amino acids: CASSEHRQGGYGYTF. Here the CDR3 DNA reads TGTGCCAGCAGTGAACATAGACAGGGAGGGTATGGCTACACCTTC.

Only a few counts were recorded for this clonotype. This chain links TRBV18 with TRBJ2-3; tentatively, D is TRBD2 (6 bases). Germline V gene sequence: CDR1 KGHSH, CDR2 LQKENI. Trimming cost V 4 bases and J 0 bases, with 11 bases left between them. The CDR3 loop spans 15 amino acids. The CDR3 spells CASSHGLSSTDTQYF. The CDR3 coding sequence is TGTGCCAGCTCACACGGACTATCTAGCACAGATACGCAGTATTTT.

This clonotype was counted a few times. The V gene is TRBV24-1, the J gene TRBJ2-1, with TRBD1 matching 7 bases. J gave up 0 bases and V 5 bases, and 12 bases lay outside the gene matches. The CDR3 loop spans 18 amino acids. CDR1 is KGHDR and CDR2 is SFDVKD in the germline V gene. CDR3 bases: TGTGCCACCAGTGGCCGACAGGGCGGCAGTCTCTCCTACAATGAGCAGTTCTTC. Protein: CATSGRQGGSLSYNEQFF.

At least ten counts were recorded for this clonotype. The chain has TRBV7-2 and TRBJ1-2; D remains unclear. Germline assignment: CDR1 SGHTA and CDR2 FQGNSA. V gave up 2 bases and J gave up 8 bases, with 9 bases separating them. The CDR3 is 12 amino acids. CDR3 sequence: CASSLTREGYTF. CDR3 in DNA: TGTGCCAGCAGCTTAACGAGGGAAGGCTACACCTTC. Filled out from reference TRBV7-2 and TRBJ1-2, the complete variable domain reads GAGVSQSPSNKVTEKGKDVELRCDPISGHTALYWYRQSLGQGLEFLIYFQGNSAPDKSGLPSDRFSAERTGGSVSTLTIQRTQQEDSAVYLCASSLTREGYTFGSGTRLTVV.

This sequence joins TRBV4-2 and TRBJ2-3; 14 nucleotides match TRBD2. This CDR3 region has 17 residues. Germline CDR1 reads LGHNA; CDR2 reads YNFKEQ. The ends lost 4 bases at V and 3 bases at J; junction bases unmatched: 6. This chain's CDR3 is CASSLSGTSGGTDTQYF. The CDR3 coding sequence is TGTGCCAGCAGCCTCTCCGGGACTAGCGGGGGTACAGATACGCAGTATTTT.

This clonotype has more than one count but fewer than ten. The chain has TRBV20-1 and TRBJ2-3; TRBD1 is a possible D gene (6 bases). V shed 1 base and J shed 4 bases, with 15 bases lying between them. The V gene's germline CDR1 is DFQATT and CDR2 SNEGSKA (reference sequence). CDR3 length: 15 amino acids. Here the CDR3 reads CSARGRQGLADTQYF. The CDR3 DNA follows: TGCAGTGCTAGAGGAAGGCAGGGGTTGGCAGATACGCAGTATTTT.

This clonotype was seen many times. The V gene is TRBV7-2, the J gene TRBJ2-3, with 8 bases that match TRBD2. Germline assignment: CDR1 SGHTA and CDR2 FQGNSA. CDR3 length: 16 amino acids. The trim removed 5 bases at V and 8 bases at J, leaving 15 bases unmatched. This CDR3 reads CASSLQAGAQVGTQYF. The CDR3 nucleotides read TGTGCCAGCAGCCTTCAAGCGGGGGCCCAGGTTGGTACGCAGTATTTT.

This clonotype was picked up one time. This chain joins TRBV20-1 and TRBJ2-1, with TRBD2 matching over 8 bases. The ends lost 5 bases at V and 6 bases at J; junction bases unmatched: 6. This CDR3 spans 13 amino acids. Germline CDR1 reads DFQATT; CDR2 reads SNEGSKA (reference sequence). This chain's CDR3 is CSAVSGRVNEQFF. The CDR3 nucleotides read TGCAGTGCTGTGAGCGGGAGAGTCAATGAGCAGTTCTTC.

This clonotype has ten or more counts. The V call is TRBV7-9, the J call TRBJ2-5, with a tentative D call TRBD1 (7 bases). The CDR3 extends over 16 amino acids. Germline V gene lookup returns CDR1 SEHNR and CDR2 FQNEAQ (reference sequence). The V end lost 2 bases, the J end lost 5 bases, and 18 bases lay between the germline ends. The CDR3 nucleotides are TGTGCCAGCAGCTTAAGAGGTGCCAGGGGGGAGGAGACCCAGTACTTC. Protein sequence: CASSLRGARGEETQYF.